This entry describes one T cell receptor beta chain. Its antigen is undetermined. This entry belongs to a study of OX40 agonist ivuxolimab in advanced cancers. Study-level information: Intravenous ivuxolimab was administered to patients every 2 weeks at 0.01 to 10 mg/kg. Dose-escalation patients had hepatocellular carcinoma, melanoma, renal cell or head and neck cancer. The study, taken as a whole, reports: Partial responders dosed at 0.1-3.0 mg/kg displayed clonal expansion ranking among the lowest.

Autoimmune disease history or systemic immunosuppression disqualified patients. The germline V gene encodes CDR1 SGHTA and CDR2 FQGNSA. The length of the CDR3 is 14 residues. The V and J ends lost 2 bases and 4 bases, in that order; junction bases with no gene match: 2. The data were produced by immunoSEQ multiplex PCR, yet TCRdb's version contains in-frame clones alone and is incomplete. The data show around 48,000 clones, around 80% seen once. The receptor's source is an adult with an advanced solid tumor such as melanoma, head and neck, liver or kidney cancer. V usage is TRBV7-2 and J usage is TRBJ1-3; TRBD1 aligns across 7 bases. The source material was CD4+ or CD8+ T cells sorted from blood, sampled in a trial of the OX40 agonist ivuxolimab. The CDR3 loop reads CASSLTGVGNTIYF. The CDR3 region has the DNA TGTGCCAGCAGCTTAACAGGGGTCGGAAACACCATATATTTT. The full variable domain, with the rest looked up from reference TRBV7-2 and TRBJ1-3, is GAGVSQSPSNKVTEKGKDVELRCDPISGHTALYWYRQSLGQGLEFLIYFQGNSAPDKSGLPSDRFSAERTGGSVSTLTIQRTQQEDSAVYLCASSLTGVGNTIYFGEGSWLTVV.